The source of this T cell receptor (beta chain) is a study of blood T cell repertoires in COVID-19. As for the study in general: Acute-phase and convalescent COVID-19 samples originated in the United States, Italy and Spain.

Looked up from germline, CDR1 is SGHVS and CDR2 is FQNEAQ. The CDR3 runs to 16 residues. Trimming at V came to 0 bases and at J to 2 bases, leaving 5 bases not matched to a gene. As handled by the study authors: Amplifying reference gene primers gave estimates of nucleated cell counts. The repertoire was sequenced with immunoSEQ multiplex PCR; TCRdb's copy has only in-frame clones and lacks some. That table gives V, J and clone size, and the DNA gave D and trimming. The sample contains about 310,000 clones, 90% of which appear only once. A Seattle source enrolled patients during active infection and followed them longitudinally.

The sequenced sample consisted of peripheral blood. The chain uses TRBV7-8 and TRBJ2-7; TRBD1 aligns across 9 bases. This TCR came from a middle-aged woman with COVID-19, enrolled during active disease. The CDR3 nucleotides are TGTGCCAGCAGCTTAGCCTTGGGGACAGGGACCTACGAGCAGTACTTC. It encodes CASSLALGTGTYEQYF.